The sequence of this TCR beta chain was determined in a study of cytomegalovirus exposure and HLA in healthy donors. The overall study: A prior analysis found 117 million unique TCR beta sequences from 170 million or so T cells. Whole-study results and caveats: Later analysis placed DRB1 highest and HLA-C lowest in TCR association rates, which differed by HLA locus. Excluded were some V segments that proved indistinguishable, including TRBV6-2 and TRBV6-3. Three chains linked to CMV were shown in vitro to be specific for CMV antigens.

It was with 60 Vbeta and 13 Jbeta primers that the PCR ran. Using immunoSEQ multiplex PCR, the repertoire was profiled, and TCRdb retains in-frame clones only, with some absent. This sample has 90,000 to 95,000 clones; 65% to 85% occur once, and the top ten carry roughly 2%. Turning to this clone: The antigen is not known.

The ends were cut back, 1 base at V and 4 bases at J, with 10 bases in the middle. CDR3 size: 14 residues. Germline V CDR1 and CDR2: LNHDA, SQIVND (reference sequence). The sequenced sample consisted of PBMCs. This clonotype was obtained from a man younger than 35 in good health and CMV-seronegative. The chain joins TRBV19 to TRBJ2-5, with unresolved D. CDR3 nucleotides: TGTGCCAGTAGTATAGGCACCGCTAGAGAGACCCAGTACTTC. Translated, it gives CASSIGTARETQYF.